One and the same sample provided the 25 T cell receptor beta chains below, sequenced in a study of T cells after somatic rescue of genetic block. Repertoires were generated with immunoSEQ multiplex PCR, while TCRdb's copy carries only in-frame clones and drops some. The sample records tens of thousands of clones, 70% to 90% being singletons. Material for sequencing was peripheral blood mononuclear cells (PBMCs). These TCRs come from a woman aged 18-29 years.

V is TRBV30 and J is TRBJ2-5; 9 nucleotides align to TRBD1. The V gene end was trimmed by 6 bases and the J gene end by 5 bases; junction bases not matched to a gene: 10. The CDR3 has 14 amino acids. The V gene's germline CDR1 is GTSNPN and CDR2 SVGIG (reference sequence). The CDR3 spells CACLRRGQGETQYF. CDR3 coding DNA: TGTGCCTGCCTACGGCGGGGACAGGGTGAGACCCAGTACTTC.

The CDR3 nucleotides read TGTGCCACCAGAAGGCCAGCAGGCTCGGATTCACCCCTCCACTTT. This translates into CATRRPAGSDSPLHF. V gene TRBV6-5 combines with J gene TRBJ1-6; D unclear. Trimming took off 10 bases at V and 8 bases at J, with 21 bases between the two ends. This CDR3 comprises 15 residues. Germline V CDR1 and CDR2: MNHEY, SVGAGI.

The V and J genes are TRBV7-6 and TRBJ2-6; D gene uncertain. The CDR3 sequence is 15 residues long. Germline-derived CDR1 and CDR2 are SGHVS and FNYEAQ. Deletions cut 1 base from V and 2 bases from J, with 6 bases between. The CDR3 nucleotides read TGTGCCAGCAGCTTAGGGGCAGCTGGGGCCAACGTCCTGACTTTC. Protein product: CASSLGAAGANVLTF. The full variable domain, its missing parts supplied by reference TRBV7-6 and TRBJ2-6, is GAGVSQSPRYKVTKRGQDVALRCDPISGHVSLYWYRQALGQGPEFLTYFNYEAQQDKSGLPNDRFSAERPEGSISTLTIQRTEQRDSAMYRCASSLGAAGANVLTFGAGSRLTVL.

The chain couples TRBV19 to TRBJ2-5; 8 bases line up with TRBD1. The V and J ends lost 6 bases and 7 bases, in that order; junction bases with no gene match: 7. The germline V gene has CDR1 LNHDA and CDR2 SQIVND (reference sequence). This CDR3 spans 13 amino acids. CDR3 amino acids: CASRGDRGGTQYF. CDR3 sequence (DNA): TGTGCCAGTAGAGGAGACAGGGGAGGGACCCAGTACTTC.

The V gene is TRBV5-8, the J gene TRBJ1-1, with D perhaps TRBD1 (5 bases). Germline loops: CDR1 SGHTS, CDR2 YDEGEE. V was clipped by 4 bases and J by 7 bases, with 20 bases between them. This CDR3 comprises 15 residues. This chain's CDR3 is CASSHRWLGENEAFF. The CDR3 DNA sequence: TGTGCCAGCAGCCACCGGTGGTTGGGGGAGAATGAAGCTTTCTTT.

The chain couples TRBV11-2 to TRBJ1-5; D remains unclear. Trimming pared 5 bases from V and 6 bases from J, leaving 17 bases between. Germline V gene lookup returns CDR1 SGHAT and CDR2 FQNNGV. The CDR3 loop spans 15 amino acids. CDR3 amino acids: CASSQHNGLGQPQHF. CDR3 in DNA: TGTGCCAGCAGCCAACATAATGGTCTCGGTCAGCCCCAGCATTTT.

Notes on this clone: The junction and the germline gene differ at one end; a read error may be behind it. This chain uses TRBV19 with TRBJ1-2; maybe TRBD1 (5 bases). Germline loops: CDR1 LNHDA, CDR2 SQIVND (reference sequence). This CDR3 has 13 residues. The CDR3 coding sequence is TGTGCCAGTACCTGGGGGGGTAACGATGGCTACACCTTC. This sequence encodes CASTWGGNDGYTF.

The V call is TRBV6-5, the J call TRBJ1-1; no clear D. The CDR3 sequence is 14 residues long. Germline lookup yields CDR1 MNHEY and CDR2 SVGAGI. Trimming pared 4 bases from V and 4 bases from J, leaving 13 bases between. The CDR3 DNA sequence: TGTGCCAGCAGTTGGCAAAGAACGGGCACTGAAGCTTTCTTT. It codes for CASSWQRTGTEAFF.

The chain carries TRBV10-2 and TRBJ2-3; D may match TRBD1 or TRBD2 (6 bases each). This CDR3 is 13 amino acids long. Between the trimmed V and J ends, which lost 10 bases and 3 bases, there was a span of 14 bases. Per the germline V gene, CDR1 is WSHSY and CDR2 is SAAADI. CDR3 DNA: TGCGCCACAGGGGCGGAGGGAACAGATACGCAGTATTTT. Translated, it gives CATGAEGTDTQYF.

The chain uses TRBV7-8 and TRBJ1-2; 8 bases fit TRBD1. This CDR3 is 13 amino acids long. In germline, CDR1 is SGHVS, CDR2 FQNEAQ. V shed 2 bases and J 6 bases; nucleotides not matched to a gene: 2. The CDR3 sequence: CASSLNRGNGYTF. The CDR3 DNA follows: TGTGCCAGCAGCTTAAACAGGGGGAATGGCTACACCTTC.

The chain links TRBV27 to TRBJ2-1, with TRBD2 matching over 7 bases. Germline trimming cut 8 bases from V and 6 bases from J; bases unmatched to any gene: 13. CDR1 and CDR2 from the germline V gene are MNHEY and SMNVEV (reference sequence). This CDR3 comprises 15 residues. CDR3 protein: CASAGVRTRVNEQFF. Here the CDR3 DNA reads TGTGCCAGCGCGGGGGTTCGAACACGGGTCAATGAGCAGTTCTTC.

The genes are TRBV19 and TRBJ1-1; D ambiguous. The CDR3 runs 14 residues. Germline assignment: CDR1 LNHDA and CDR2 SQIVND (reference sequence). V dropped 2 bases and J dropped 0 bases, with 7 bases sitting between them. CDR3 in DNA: TGTGCCAGTAGTATACGGCAGTTGAACACTGAAGCTTTCTTT. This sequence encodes CASSIRQLNTEAFF.

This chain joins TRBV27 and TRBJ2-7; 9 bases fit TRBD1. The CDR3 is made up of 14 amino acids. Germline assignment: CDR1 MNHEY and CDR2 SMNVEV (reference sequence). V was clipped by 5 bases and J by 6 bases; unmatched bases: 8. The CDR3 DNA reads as TGTGCCAGCAGTCTGGGGACAGGGCTTCGCGAGCAGTACTTC. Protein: CASSLGTGLREQYF.

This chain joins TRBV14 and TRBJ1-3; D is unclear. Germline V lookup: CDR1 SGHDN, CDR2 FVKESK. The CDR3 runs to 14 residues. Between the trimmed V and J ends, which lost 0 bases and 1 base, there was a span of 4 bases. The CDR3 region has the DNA TGTGCCAGCAGCCAAGATCTGTCTGGAAACACCATATATTTT. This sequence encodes CASSQDLSGNTIYF.

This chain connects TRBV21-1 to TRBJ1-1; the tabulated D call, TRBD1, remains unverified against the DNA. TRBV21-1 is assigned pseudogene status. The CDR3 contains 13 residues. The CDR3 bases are TGTGCCAGCAGCAAAGGGGGCTATCCTGAAGCTTTCTTT. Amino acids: CASSKGGYPEAFF.

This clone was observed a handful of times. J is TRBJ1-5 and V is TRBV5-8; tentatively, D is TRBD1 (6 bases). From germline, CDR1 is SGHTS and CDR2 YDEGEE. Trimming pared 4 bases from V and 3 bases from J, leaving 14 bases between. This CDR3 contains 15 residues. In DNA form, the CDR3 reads TGTGCCAGCAGCCTCCTAGGACAGACCAATCAGCCCCAGCATTTT. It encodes CASSLLGQTNQPQHF.

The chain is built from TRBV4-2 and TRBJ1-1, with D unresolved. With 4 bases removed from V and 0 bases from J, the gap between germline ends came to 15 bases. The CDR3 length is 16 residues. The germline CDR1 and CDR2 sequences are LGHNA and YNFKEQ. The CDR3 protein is CASSLDDREMNTEAFF. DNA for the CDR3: TGTGCCAGCAGCCTTGACGATCGGGAGATGAACACTGAAGCTTTCTTT.

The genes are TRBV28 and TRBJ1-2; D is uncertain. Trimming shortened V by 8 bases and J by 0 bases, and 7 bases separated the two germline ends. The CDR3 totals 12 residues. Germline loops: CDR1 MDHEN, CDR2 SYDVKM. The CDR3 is CASQATNYGYTF. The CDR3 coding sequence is TGTGCCAGCCAGGCCACTAACTATGGCTACACCTTC.

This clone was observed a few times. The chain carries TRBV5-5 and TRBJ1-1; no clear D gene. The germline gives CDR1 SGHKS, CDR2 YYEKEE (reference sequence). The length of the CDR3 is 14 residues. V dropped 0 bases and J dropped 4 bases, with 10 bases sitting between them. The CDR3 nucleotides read TGTGCCAGCAGCTTGGTGGGTCGTAGCACTGAAGCTTTCTTT. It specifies CASSLVGRSTEAFF. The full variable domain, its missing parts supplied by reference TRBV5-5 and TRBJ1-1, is DAGVTQSPTHLIKTRGQQVTLRCSPISGHKSVSWYQQVLGQGPQFIFQYYEKEERGRGNFPDRFSARQFPNYSSELNVNALLLGDSALYLCASSLVGRSTEAFFGQGTRLTVV.

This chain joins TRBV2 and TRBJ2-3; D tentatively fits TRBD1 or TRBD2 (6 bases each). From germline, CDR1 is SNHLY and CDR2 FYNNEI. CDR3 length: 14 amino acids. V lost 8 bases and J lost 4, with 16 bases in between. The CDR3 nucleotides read TGTGCCAGCTTAGTAGGGGGAGGACCAGATACGCAGTATTTT. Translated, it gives CASLVGGGPDTQYF.

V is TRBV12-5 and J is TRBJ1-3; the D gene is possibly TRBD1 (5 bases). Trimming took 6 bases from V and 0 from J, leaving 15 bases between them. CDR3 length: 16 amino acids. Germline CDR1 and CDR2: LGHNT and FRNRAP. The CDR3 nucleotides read TGTGCTAGTGGCCGCCCGGCAGGGCCCTCTGGAAACACCATATATTTT. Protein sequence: CASGRPAGPSGNTIYF.

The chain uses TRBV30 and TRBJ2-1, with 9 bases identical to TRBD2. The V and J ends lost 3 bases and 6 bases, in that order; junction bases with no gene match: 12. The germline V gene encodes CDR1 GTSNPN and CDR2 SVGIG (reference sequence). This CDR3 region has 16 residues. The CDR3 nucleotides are TGTGCCTGGAGGGGTGTTAGCGGGAGATCGGGCAATGAGCAGTTCTTC. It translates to CAWRGVSGRSGNEQFF. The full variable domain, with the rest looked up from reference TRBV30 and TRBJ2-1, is SQTIHQWPATLVQPVGSPLSLECTVEGTSNPNLYWYRQAAGRGLQLLFYSVGIGQISSEVPQNLSASRPQDRQFILSSKKLLLSDSGFYLCAWRGVSGRSGNEQFFGPGTRLTVL.

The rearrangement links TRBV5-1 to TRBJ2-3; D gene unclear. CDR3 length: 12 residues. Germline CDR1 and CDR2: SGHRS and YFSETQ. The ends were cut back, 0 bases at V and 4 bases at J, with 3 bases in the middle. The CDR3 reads CASSLDADTQYF. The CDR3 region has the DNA TGCGCCAGCAGCTTGGACGCAGATACGCAGTATTTT.

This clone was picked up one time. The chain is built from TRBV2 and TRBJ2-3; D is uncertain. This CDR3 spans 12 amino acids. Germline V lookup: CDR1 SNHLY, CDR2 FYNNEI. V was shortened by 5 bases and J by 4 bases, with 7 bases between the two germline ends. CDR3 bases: TGTGCCAGCAGTTACGACGCAGATACGCAGTATTTT. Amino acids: CASSYDADTQYF.

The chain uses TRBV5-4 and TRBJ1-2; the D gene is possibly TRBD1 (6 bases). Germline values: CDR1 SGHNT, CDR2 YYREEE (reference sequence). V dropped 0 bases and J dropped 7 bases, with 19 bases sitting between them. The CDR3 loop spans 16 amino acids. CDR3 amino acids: CASSLDLVRGLLGYTF. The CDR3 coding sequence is TGTGCCAGCAGCTTGGACCTGGTCAGGGGCCTGCTTGGCTACACCTTC.